One and the same sample provided the 15 T cell receptor beta chains below, sequenced in a study of Ad26.COV2.S vaccination and SARS-CoV-2 variants. The sample's treatment: roughly 18 received Ad26.COV2.S at low or high dose, single or two shots; roughly five received placebo; per-sample allocation not given. Collection of the samples took place on day 63 after the first injection of vaccine or placebo. Sequencing used immunoSEQ multiplex PCR; TCRdb keeps in-frame clones, though not all of them. The data contain approximately 300,000 clones, around 83% of them singletons. The sequences come from peripheral blood, collected in a trial of Ad26.COV2.S vaccine versus placebo. The receptors here all came from a person aged 18-60 years who received the Ad26.COV2.S COVID-19 vaccine or a placebo.

This clone was found once. The chain couples TRBV10-3 to TRBJ2-1; maybe TRBD1 (5 bases). Per the germline V gene, CDR1 is ENHRY and CDR2 is SYGVKD. The CDR3 is 14 amino acids. Trimming removed 5 bases from V and 3 bases from J, with 11 bases in between. The CDR3 sequence is CAISWATGYNEQFF. The CDR3 DNA reads as TGTGCCATCAGTTGGGCTACAGGCTACAATGAGCAGTTCTTC.

This sequence joins TRBV3-1 (or the pseudogene TRBV3-2) and TRBJ1-6, with 8 bases aligning to TRBD1. Per the germline V gene, CDR1 is LGHDT and CDR2 is YNNKEL (reference sequence). J was trimmed by 1 base and V by 2 bases; bases with no gene match: 1. There are 16 residues in the CDR3. The CDR3 nucleotides read TGTGCCAGCAGCCAAACAGGGGGGTCCTATAATTCACCCCTCCACTTT. This sequence encodes CASSQTGGSYNSPLHF.

The V and J genes are TRBV30 and TRBJ2-5; D gene uncertain. Germline V gives CDR1 GTSNPN, CDR2 SVGIG (reference sequence). This CDR3 comprises 17 residues. The V gene lost 3 bases and the J gene lost 1 base, with 21 bases spanning the gap. CDR3 sequence (DNA): TGTGCCTGGAGCCGTGGAGTCGGGTCTCGACTCCAAGAGACCCAGTACTTC. Protein: CAWSRGVGSRLQETQYF.

V is TRBV4-3 and J is TRBJ1-4; D gene unclear. The CDR3 has 17 residues. Per the germline V gene, CDR1 is LGHNA and CDR2 is YSLEER. Trimming took 0 bases from V and 4 from J, leaving 15 bases between them. CDR3 sequence: CASSQDDTRGSNEKLFF. The CDR3 DNA sequence: TGCGCCAGCAGCCAAGATGATACTCGTGGGAGTAATGAAAAACTGTTTTTT.

This chain links TRBV6-1 with TRBJ2-3, with D possibly TRBD2 on 7 matching bases. Germline loops: CDR1 MNHNS, CDR2 SASEGT. The CDR3 extends over 15 amino acids. The V end was cut by 2 bases, the J end by 4 bases, with 13 bases between. CDR3 nucleotides: TGTGCCAGCAGTGAATGGAGGGGGGGCGCAGATACGCAGTATTTT. Encoded protein: CASSEWRGGADTQYF.

V gene TRBV19 combines with J gene TRBJ2-2; 10 bases fit TRBD1. The V gene's germline CDR1 is LNHDA and CDR2 SQIVND (reference sequence). CDR3 length: 15 residues. Germline trimming cut 9 bases from V and 7 bases from J; bases unmatched to any gene: 11. The CDR3 loop is CASGTQGQGIGELFF. CDR3 bases: TGTGCCAGCGGGACCCAGGGACAGGGGATCGGGGAGCTGTTTTTT.

V gene TRBV4-2 combines with J gene TRBJ1-4; possibly TRBD1 for D (5 bases). Trimming took off 0 bases at V and 11 bases at J, with 22 bases between the two ends. Germline V lookup: CDR1 LGHNA, CDR2 YNFKEQ. This CDR3 is 17 amino acids long. The CDR3, as DNA: TGTGCCAGCAGCCAAGATCTCCTCGGGCAGGGTACTAAGAAACTGTTTTTT. It codes for CASSQDLLGQGTKKLFF.

This clone was detected only a few times. CDR3 loop: CASSVGGRGANVLTF. The CDR3 DNA is TGTGCCAGCAGCGTAGGAGGAAGAGGGGCCAACGTCCTGACTTTC. The gene calls are TRBV9 and TRBJ2-6; the D is unclear. The CDR3 extends over 15 amino acids. The germline CDR1 and CDR2 sequences are SGDLS and YYNGEE. V shed 0 bases and J shed 4 bases, with 8 bases lying between them.

The genes are TRBV9 and TRBJ2-1; D assignment may be TRBD1 or TRBD2 (5 bases each). V lost 4 bases, J lost 3 bases, and 11 bases lay in between. Germline V gives CDR1 SGDLS, CDR2 YYNGEE. The CDR3 has 14 amino acids. The CDR3, as DNA: TGTGCCAGCAGCTCAGGGACCCACTACAATGAGCAGTTCTTC. This encodes CASSSGTHYNEQFF.

This rearrangement joins TRBV14 to TRBJ1-3; the D is unclear. The germline gives CDR1 SGHDN, CDR2 FVKESK. The CDR3 sequence is 12 residues long. Trimming pared 2 bases from V and 7 bases from J, leaving 6 bases between. CDR3 region: CASSQRPNTIYF. The CDR3 DNA reads as TGTGCCAGCAGCCAAAGACCCAACACCATATATTTT.

The CDR3 sequence: CASSRLVGLSGDNYGYTF. The CDR3, as DNA: TGCGCCAGCAGCCGTTTAGTGGGACTCTCCGGGGATAACTATGGCTACACCTTC. The V gene is TRBV4-3, the J gene TRBJ1-2; D possibly corresponds to TRBD1 (5 bases). Per germline, CDR1 LGHNA and CDR2 YSLEER. The CDR3 runs to 18 residues. V dropped 4 bases and J dropped 1 base, with 22 bases sitting between them.

The chain uses TRBV7-8 and TRBJ1-6; D remains unclear. The CDR3 is 15 residues long. Between the trimmed V and J ends, which lost 0 bases and 4 bases, there was a span of 7 bases. Looked up from germline, CDR1 is SGHVS and CDR2 is FQNEAQ. For the CDR3, the DNA is TGTGCCAGCAGCTTAGCGACATCTTATAATTCACCCCTCCACTTT. It specifies CASSLATSYNSPLHF. Using reference TRBV7-8 and TRBJ1-6 for the parts outside the CDR3, the full variable domain is GAGVSQSPRYKVAKRGQDVALRCDPISGHVSLFWYQQALGQGPEFLTYFQNEAQLDKSGLPSDRFFAERPEGSVSTLKIQRTQQEDSAVYLCASSLATSYNSPLHFGNGTRLTVT.

V usage is TRBV5-6 and J usage is TRBJ1-2; no reliable D call. The CDR3 length is 11 residues. V was trimmed by 1 base and J by 7 bases, leaving 5 bases between them. Germline V gives CDR1 SGHDT, CDR2 YYEEEE. CDR3 sequence reads: CASSLKGGYTF. The CDR3 bases are TGTGCCAGCAGCTTGAAGGGTGGCTACACCTTC.

A remark on this clone: This sample includes further DNA sequences coding for the same CDR3. V is TRBV11-1 and J is TRBJ1-1; D possibly corresponds to TRBD1 (6 bases). Germline assignment: CDR1 SGHAT and CDR2 FQDESV (reference sequence). The V end was cut by 1 base, the J end by 4 bases, with 10 bases between. The CDR3 length is 14 residues. CDR3 residues: CASSLGRGATEAFF. In DNA form, the CDR3 reads TGTGCCAGCAGCTTAGGGAGGGGGGCCACTGAAGCTTTCTTT.

The chain employs TRBV19 and TRBJ1-1; D is unresolved. Germline V lookup: CDR1 LNHDA, CDR2 SQIVND (reference sequence). This CDR3 region has 12 residues. The V and J ends lost 4 bases and 0 bases respectively, with 3 bases between them. The CDR3 loop is CASSTVNTEAFF. DNA of the CDR3: TGTGCCAGTAGTACGGTGAACACTGAAGCTTTCTTT.